This entry features one TCR beta chain sequence. The data were taken from a study of blood T cell repertoires in COVID-19. V lost 5 bases to trimming and J lost 4 bases; unmatched junction nucleotides: 8. The CDR3 is made up of 14 amino acids. Germline V gives CDR1 SGHKS, CDR2 YYEKEE (reference sequence). In the source study's methods: Reference gene primer amplification gave estimated nucleated cell counts. Some clones are missing from TCRdb's copy, which holds only in-frame ones; the method was immunoSEQ multiplex PCR. The V and J calls and clone size were taken over from that table, and D and trimming were inferred from the DNA. The sample has some 70,000 clones; roughly 80% are singletons.

The sequence was collected from a woman between 45 and 60 years old with acute or convalescent COVID-19. The chain couples TRBV5-5 to TRBJ1-1, with 7 nucleotides matching TRBD1. What was sequenced was peripheral blood. CDR3 in amino acids: CASRKGQLLTEAFF. For the CDR3, the DNA is TGTGCCAGCAGAAAGGGACAGTTACTCACTGAAGCTTTCTTT.